One and the same sample provided the 17 T cell receptor beta chains below, sequenced in a study of spatial heterogeneity in lung cancer. TCRdb reprocessed the 5' RACE reads with MiXCR, giving one entry per CDR3 protein. Of over 10,000 distinct CDR3 sequences detected, about 5.6% appear once; the ten largest clones hold less than 45%. As for time point: sample taken at primary tumor resection. Without sorting, whole RNA was sequenced from tumor, nontumor lung or frozen PBMC. This specimen consisted of lung tumor tissue, obtained at surgery. Every receptor here comes from a human donor with early-stage non-small cell lung cancer.

Notes on this clonotype: Found in a library prepared for alpha chains, this beta chain is an off-target read, and its abundance has little meaning. The chain has TRBV19 and TRBJ2-1, with TRBD2 matching 9 bases. The CDR3 totals 15 residues. With 4 bases clipped from V and 4 bases from J, the junction kept 5 bases outside the gene matches. CDR1 is LNHDA and CDR2 is SQIVND in the germline V gene (reference sequence). The CDR3: CASSRIAGVYNEQFF. The DNA of the CDR3 is TGTGCCAGTAGTAGAATAGCGGGGGTTTACAATGAGCAGTTCTTC.

This clonotype has at least ten counts. This beta chain represents an off-target read in a library built for alpha chains; its size is of limited meaning. The rearrangement links TRBV10-3 to TRBJ2-3; D tentatively reads TRBD1 or TRBD2 (6 bases each). Trimming shortened V by 6 bases and J by 0 bases, and 10 bases separated the two germline ends. The length of the CDR3 is 14 residues. CDR1 is ENHRY and CDR2 is SYGVKD in the germline V gene. This chain's CDR3 is CAISGGLSTDTQYF. The CDR3 nucleotides read TGTGCCATCAGCGGGGGCCTTAGCACAGATACGCAGTATTTT.

This clonotype is medium-sized (0.01 to 0.1%). This beta chain is an off-target read within a library intended for alpha chains, so its frequency means little. This chain uses TRBV7-9 with TRBJ2-4; the D is unclear. Germline V CDR1 and CDR2: SEHNR, FQNEAQ (reference sequence). This CDR3 has 13 amino acids. V was cut by 6 bases and J by 0 bases, with 6 bases left in between. CDR3 DNA: TGTGCCAGCAGGGGCCAAGCCAAAAACATTCAGTACTTC. Its translation: CASRGQAKNIQYF.

Points on this clonotype: As an off-target read in a library built for alpha chains, this beta chain has a frequency of little significance. This chain connects TRBV6-5 to TRBJ1-1; 9 nucleotides agree with TRBD1. This CDR3 comprises 16 residues. Germline trimming cut 5 bases from V and 3 bases from J; bases unmatched to any gene: 10. The V gene's germline CDR1 is MNHEY and CDR2 SVGAGI. CDR3 sequence: CASSLQGAERYTEAFF. CDR3 in DNA: TGTGCCAGCAGTCTACAGGGGGCCGAGAGGTACACTGAAGCTTTCTTT.

This clonotype has a count of ten or more. This beta chain lies outside the target of a library built for alpha chains; its clone size means little. The chain couples TRBV12-3 or TRBV12-4 to TRBJ2-7, with D perhaps matching TRBD2 (5 bases). V lost 6 bases and J 7 bases, leaving 13 bases between the germline ends. The CDR3 spans 12 residues. The CDR3 spells CASRGRRGEQYF. In nucleotides, the CDR3 is TGTGCCAGCAGAGGCAGAAGAGGGGAGCAGTACTTC.

Regarding this clonotype: As an off-target read in a library built for alpha chains, this beta chain has a frequency of little significance. The gene calls are TRBV5-6 and TRBJ2-1; a weak D match, TRBD2 (5 bases). This CDR3 region has 15 residues. The germline V gene encodes CDR1 SGHDT and CDR2 YYEEEE. V lost 0 bases and J 5 bases, leaving 12 bases between the germline ends. The CDR3 loop is CASSLVGGSHNEQFF. Here the CDR3 DNA reads TGTGCCAGCAGCTTGGTGGGTGGGAGCCACAATGAGCAGTTCTTC.

This clonotype was found many times. This beta chain is a stray read from a library made for alpha chains; its abundance is not meaningful. This chain links TRBV19 with TRBJ1-5, with TRBD1 matching 8 bases. The CDR3 length is 13 residues. The V segment lost 5 bases and the J segment 6 bases; nucleotides outside the gene matches: 3. Germline CDR1 is LNHDA and CDR2 is SQIVND (reference sequence). CDR3 protein: CASSGQGAQPQHF. CDR3 DNA: TGTGCCAGTAGTGGGCAGGGGGCTCAGCCCCAGCATTTT.

This clonotype showed up many times. This beta chain is an unintended read in a library built for alpha chains; its size means little. V gene TRBV20-1 combines with J gene TRBJ1-1; 10 nucleotides line up with TRBD1. Looked up from germline, CDR1 is DFQATT and CDR2 is SNEGSKA (reference sequence). The CDR3 length is 12 residues. Trimming removed 4 bases from V and 9 bases from J; junction bases left unmatched: 5. The CDR3 sequence: CSAIWTGGKAFF. The DNA for the CDR3 is TGCAGTGCTATTTGGACAGGGGGAAAAGCTTTCTTT.

By its share, this clonotype is medium-sized. The size of this beta chain means little, since it is a stray read in a library made for alpha chains. The gene calls are TRBV29-1 and TRBJ1-4, with a possible D match to TRBD1 (6 bases). The germline V gene encodes CDR1 SQVTM and CDR2 ANQGSEA. V lost 6 bases to trimming and J lost 0 bases, with 11 bases between them. The CDR3 loop spans 14 amino acids. The CDR3 bases are TGCAGCGTGGCCAGGGGTGCAACTAATGAAAAACTGTTTTTT. It codes for CSVARGATNEKLFF.

This clonotype has at least ten counts. Little can be read into the size of this beta chain, an off-target read in a library designed for alpha chains. This chain links TRBV7-9 with TRBJ1-6; D may be TRBD1 (6 bases). The CDR3 runs 14 residues. Germline-derived CDR1 and CDR2 are SEHNR and FQNEAQ (reference sequence). V was trimmed by 7 bases and J by 7 bases, leaving 14 bases between them. CDR3 in DNA: TGTGCCAGCAAAGTTGGGACACAGAATTCACCCCTCCACTTT. Its protein is CASKVGTQNSPLHF.

This clonotype was observed a few times. Little can be read into the size of this beta chain, an off-target read in a library designed for alpha chains. The chain carries TRBV6-2 or TRBV6-3 and TRBJ2-7, with D unresolved. This CDR3 region has 13 residues. Germline V gene data show CDR1 as MNHEY and CDR2 as SVGEGT. V lost 0 bases, J lost 2 bases, and 5 bases lay in between. Written as DNA, the CDR3 is TGTGCCAGCAGTTACTCCCAGACCTACGAGCAGTACTTC. As protein: CASSYSQTYEQYF.

This clonotype came up many times. This beta chain was picked up by a library intended for alpha chains and is off target, so its count carries little meaning. The chain has TRBV12-3 or TRBV12-4 and TRBJ1-2; D perhaps matches TRBD1 (6 bases). The CDR3 spans 13 residues. V lost 2 bases, J lost 8 bases, and 12 bases lay in between. The CDR3 sequence: CASSLYREEGYTF. CDR3 DNA sequence: TGTGCCAGCAGTTTATACAGGGAGGAGGGCTACACCTTC.

Many counts were recorded for this clonotype. Because the library targeted alpha chains, this beta chain is an off-target read whose size means little. The chain is built from TRBV20-1 and TRBJ2-4, with 9 nucleotides matching TRBD2. The CDR3 runs to 14 residues. J gave up 1 base and V 3 bases, and 1 base lay outside the gene matches. Germline loops: CDR1 DFQATT, CDR2 SNEGSKA (reference sequence). Here the CDR3 DNA reads TGCAGTGCTAGTCTAGCGGGGGCCAAAAACATTCAGTACTTC. This sequence encodes CSASLAGAKNIQYF.

This clonotype was seen many times. This beta chain turned up in a library designed for alpha chains; as an off-target read, its abundance says little. The chain couples TRBV7-9 to TRBJ1-1; D gene ambiguous. Germline lookup yields CDR1 SEHNR and CDR2 FQNEAQ (reference sequence). V gave up 1 base and J gave up 8 bases, with 8 bases separating them. The CDR3 totals 12 residues. The CDR3 nucleotides read TGTGCCAGCAGCTTAGAGGAGGAGGAAGCTTTCTTT. This sequence encodes CASSLEEEEAFF.

This clonotype appeared many times. Since it is a stray read in a library aimed at alpha chains, this beta chain has a size that is not meaningful. V is TRBV27 and J is TRBJ1-1; D gene ambiguous. CDR1 MNHEY and CDR2 SMNVEV come from the germline V gene (reference sequence). Between the trimmed V and J ends, which lost 2 bases and 4 bases, there was a span of 8 bases. CDR3 length equals 13 residues. The CDR3 here is CASSLRSSTEAFF. The CDR3 DNA sequence: TGTGCCAGCAGTTTAAGGAGCAGCACTGAAGCTTTCTTT.

This clonotype was recorded many times. This beta chain is a stray read from a library made for alpha chains; its abundance is not meaningful. The chain carries TRBV3-1 and TRBJ1-2; weak D call: TRBD1 (5 bases). The germline V and J ends were trimmed by 1 base and 8 bases, with 20 bases remaining between them. The CDR3 extends over 16 amino acids. Germline CDR1 is LGHDT and CDR2 is YNNKEL (reference sequence). DNA of the CDR3: TGTGCCAGCAGCCAAGGTCTGGCCAGGGCCTTACGGGGCTACACCTTC. It specifies CASSQGLARALRGYTF.

This clonotype was seen at least ten times. This beta chain appears as a stray read in a library generated for alpha chains; its size is not informative. The chain joins TRBV11-3 to TRBJ2-5; 8 bases are shared with TRBD2. The trim removed 0 bases at V and 5 bases at J, leaving 8 bases unmatched. The CDR3 is 16 residues long. CDR1 is SGHNT, CDR2 YENEEA, per germline. The CDR3 DNA follows: TGTGCCAGCAGCTTAGATCATAGCGGGATTGGTGAGACCCAGTACTTC. As protein: CASSLDHSGIGETQYF.